Below are 21 T cell receptor beta chains sequenced from a single sample in a study of OX40 agonist ivuxolimab in advanced cancers. Sequencing used immunoSEQ multiplex PCR; TCRdb keeps in-frame clones, though not all of them. The sample carries 70,000 to 100,000 clones, about 91% recorded once. The material sequenced was CD4+ or CD8+ T cells sorted from blood, taken in a trial of the OX40 agonist ivuxolimab. These receptors were collected from an adult with an advanced solid tumor such as melanoma, head and neck, liver or kidney cancer.

The rearrangement uses TRBV27 and TRBJ1-1; maybe TRBD1 (5 bases). Trimming stripped 3 bases from V and 4 bases from J, with 12 bases between. CDR3 length: 14 amino acids. Per the germline V gene, CDR1 is MNHEY and CDR2 is SMNVEV (reference sequence). Here the CDR3 reads CASSFSSGFTEAFF. CDR3 bases: TGTGCCAGCAGTTTCTCGTCAGGGTTCACTGAAGCTTTCTTT.

The chain couples TRBV7-2 to TRBJ2-3; TRBD2 aligns across 15 bases. With 6 bases clipped from V and 2 bases from J, the junction kept 6 bases outside the gene matches. This CDR3 comprises 17 residues. CDR1 and CDR2 (germline): SGHTA, FQGNSA. CDR3 coding DNA: TGTGCCAGCAGGGGGACTAGCGGGAGGTTAACCACAGATACGCAGTATTTT. This codes for CASRGTSGRLTTDTQYF.

A single count supports this clone. This chain links TRBV10-3 with TRBJ2-3; TRBD2 aligns across 13 bases. The V gene end was trimmed by 4 bases and the J gene end by 2 bases; junction bases not matched to a gene: 6. Germline V gene lookup returns CDR1 ENHRY and CDR2 SYGVKD. This CDR3 comprises 17 residues. DNA of the CDR3: TGTGCCATCAGTGGGGGACTAGCGGGAACCCCCACAGATACGCAGTATTTT. Amino acid sequence: CAISGGLAGTPTDTQYF.

The chain recombines TRBV18 with TRBJ2-1; 9 positions match TRBD1. The junction had 8 bases not matched to a gene; V was cut back by 3 bases and J by 8 bases. The CDR3 consists of 15 residues. Germline CDR1 reads KGHSH; CDR2 reads LQKENI. The CDR3 is CASSPSGTGLYEQFF. The DNA for the CDR3 is TGTGCCAGCTCACCGTCCGGGACAGGGCTTTATGAGCAGTTCTTC.

The chain joins TRBV2 to TRBJ2-1, with D possibly matching TRBD2 (6 bases). Germline assignment: CDR1 SNHLY and CDR2 FYNNEI. The CDR3 is made up of 12 amino acids. The V and J ends lost 7 bases and 12 bases respectively, with 16 bases between them. This chain's CDR3 is CASKGGGTGQFF. The CDR3 DNA sequence: TGTGCCAGCAAGGGCGGCGGGACGGGGCAGTTCTTC. The variable domain in full, completed from reference TRBV2 and TRBJ2-1, reads EPEVTQTPSHQVTQMGQEVILRCVPISNHLYFYWYRQILGQKVEFLVSFYNNEISEKSEIFDDQFSVERPDGSNFTLKIRSTKLEDSAMYFCASKGGGTGQFFGPGTRLTVL.

The chain joins TRBV2 to TRBJ1-2; perhaps TRBD1 as D (5 bases). The germline V and J ends were trimmed by 0 bases and 4 bases, with 9 bases remaining between them. Germline-derived CDR1 and CDR2 are SNHLY and FYNNEI. The CDR3 spans 14 residues. CDR3 DNA: TGTGCCAGCAGTGAAGCCTCCGGGACCTATGGCTACACCTTC. Translated: CASSEASGTYGYTF.

This clone was observed a handful of times. The chain employs TRBV27 and TRBJ1-5; TRBD1 matches 8 bases. Germline V gives CDR1 MNHEY, CDR2 SMNVEV (reference sequence). V lost 3 bases, J lost 5 bases, and 3 bases stayed unmatched. The CDR3 spans 14 residues. The CDR3 is CASSLGTGHQPQHF. Here the CDR3 DNA reads TGTGCCAGCAGTTTGGGGACAGGTCATCAGCCCCAGCATTTT.

This chain joins TRBV6-1 and TRBJ2-1; no clear D. Germline lookup yields CDR1 MNHNS and CDR2 SASEGT. V was pared by 7 bases and J by 6 bases, with 10 bases between. The CDR3 has 12 residues. In DNA form, the CDR3 reads TGTGCCAGCAATTTTCCGGCCAATGAGCAGTTCTTC. It is translated as CASNFPANEQFF.

This clone turned up a few times. The rearrangement links TRBV29-1 to TRBJ1-1; D is perhaps TRBD1 (6 bases). Germline CDR1 reads SQVTM; CDR2 reads ANQGSEA. The CDR3 spans 13 residues. The V gene lost 4 bases and the J gene lost 1 base, with 10 bases spanning the gap. CDR3 coding DNA: TGCAGCGTTGCCAGGACAGAGAACACTGAAGCTTTCTTT. It yields the protein CSVARTENTEAFF.

DNA for the CDR3: TGTGCCAGCAGCTTAGACGGACTAGCGGAGCCCACCGGGGAGCTGTTTTTT. Its translation: CASSLDGLAEPTGELFF. V and J are TRBV7-6 and TRBJ2-2, with 10 bases fitting TRBD2. V lost 1 base to trimming and J lost 4 bases; unmatched junction nucleotides: 6. The CDR3 is made up of 17 amino acids. CDR1 SGHVS and CDR2 FNYEAQ come from the germline V gene.

The V and J genes are TRBV7-2 and TRBJ2-2; D perhaps matches TRBD2 (5 bases). This CDR3 has 14 residues. Germline V gives CDR1 SGHTA, CDR2 FQGNSA. Trimming took off 3 bases at V and 3 bases at J, with 8 bases between the two ends. The CDR3 DNA sequence: TGTGCCAGCAGCTTTGAGCGGTACACCGGGGAGCTGTTTTTT. It encodes CASSFERYTGELFF.

This chain links TRBV7-2 with TRBJ2-1; 14 bases are shared with TRBD2. Germline V gives CDR1 SGHTA, CDR2 FQGNSA. V trimming: 5 bases; J trimming: 5 bases; junction bases outside the gene matches: 5. This CDR3 region has 16 residues. The CDR3 DNA reads as TGTGCCAGCAGCACCCGACTAGCGGGAGGGAACAATGAGCAGTTCTTC. Translation gives CASSTRLAGGNNEQFF.

This sequence joins TRBV7-8 and TRBJ2-5, with 7 positions matching TRBD2. Germline V gene data show CDR1 as SGHVS and CDR2 as FQNEAQ. After removal of 5 bases from V and 2 bases from J, the junction contained 11 bases not matched to a gene. The CDR3 loop spans 16 amino acids. CDR3 in DNA: TGTGCCAGCAGCGGGGGGGGGATTACCGGGCAAGAGACCCAGTACTTC. This sequence encodes CASSGGGITGQETQYF.

The rearrangement joins TRBV29-1 to TRBJ1-3, with 7 bases identical to TRBD1. The germline CDR1 and CDR2 sequences are SQVTM and ANQGSEA. V trimming: 6 bases; J trimming: 0 bases; junction bases outside the gene matches: 5. CDR3 length: 14 residues. DNA for the CDR3: TGCAGCGTCGACGGGACAGACTCTGGAAACACCATATATTTT. Translating it yields CSVDGTDSGNTIYF.

The rearrangement joins TRBV7-9 to TRBJ2-7, with 8 nucleotides matching TRBD1. V shed 5 bases and J 5 bases; nucleotides not matched to a gene: 2. Germline V gene data show CDR1 as SEHNR and CDR2 as FQNEAQ (reference sequence). CDR3 length: 12 amino acids. The CDR3 nucleotides are TGTGCCAGCAGCCGGACAGGGAACGAGCAGTACTTC. Translating gives CASSRTGNEQYF.

The gene calls are TRBV6-5 and TRBJ2-3; no clear D. V was trimmed by 2 bases and J by 6 bases, leaving 9 bases between them. The CDR3 sequence is 13 residues long. Germline V gene data show CDR1 as MNHEY and CDR2 as SVGAGI. CDR3 in amino acids: CASSYERGDTQYF. CDR3 nucleotide sequence: TGTGCCAGCAGTTACGAGCGCGGTGATACGCAGTATTTT.

The chain recombines TRBV6-5 with TRBJ1-4, with D possibly being TRBD1 (6 bases). With 0 bases removed from V and 4 bases from J, the gap between germline ends came to 9 bases. Germline loops: CDR1 MNHEY, CDR2 SVGAGI. The CDR3 spans 15 residues. CDR3 sequence reads: CASSYSTGLNEKLFF. The DNA of the CDR3 is TGTGCCAGCAGTTACTCGACAGGTCTTAATGAAAAACTGTTTTTT.

This sequence joins TRBV6-5 and TRBJ2-7; 9 nucleotides line up with TRBD2. V shed 0 bases and J 7 bases; nucleotides not matched to a gene: 10. CDR3 length: 16 amino acids. Germline values: CDR1 MNHEY, CDR2 SVGAGI. The CDR3 DNA reads TGTGCCAGCAGTTACTCCGGAGCCGGCGGGAGGGGTGAGCAGTACTTC. This codes for CASSYSGAGGRGEQYF.

This sequence joins TRBV20-1 and TRBJ2-4, with no clear D. Germline V gene lookup returns CDR1 DFQATT and CDR2 SNEGSKA (reference sequence). This CDR3 contains 11 residues. V was pared by 4 bases and J by 6 bases, with 7 bases between. The CDR3 sequence: CSAKVGNIQYF. For the CDR3, the DNA is TGCAGTGCTAAAGTAGGAAACATTCAGTACTTC.

The chain has TRBV10-3 and TRBJ2-1; TRBD2 matches at 8 bases. The CDR3 totals 16 residues. Trimming at V came to 6 bases and at J to 3 bases, leaving 10 bases not matched to a gene. The germline CDR1 and CDR2 sequences are ENHRY and SYGVKD. The CDR3 nucleotides are TGTGCCATCAGAGGGTTCATAGCGGGAAGCTACAATGAGCAGTTCTTC. Translated: CAIRGFIAGSYNEQFF.

The chain uses TRBV7-2 and TRBJ2-1; no reliable D call. Germline values: CDR1 SGHTA, CDR2 FQGNSA. CDR3 size: 13 residues. The ends were cut back, 1 base at V and 6 bases at J, with 7 bases in the middle. The CDR3 DNA reads TGTGCCAGCAGCTTAGGACAAACCAATGAGCAGTTCTTC. This sequence encodes CASSLGQTNEQFF.